The 26 T cell receptor beta chains reported below all come from one sample, sequenced in a study of monozygotic twins with cystic fibrosis. Assay used: immunoSEQ multiplex PCR; TCRdb lists only in-frame clones, some missing. The table records approximately 13,000 clones, around 91% of them present only once. The sample consisted of blood. These receptor sequences come from a boy aged 5 to 17 with cystic fibrosis.

In this sample, this clone turned up a few times. This rearrangement joins TRBV21-1 to TRBJ1-2; the table assigns TRBD1, which was not confirmed against the DNA. TRBV21-1 is a known pseudogene. The CDR3 spans 16 residues. In DNA form, the CDR3 reads TGTGCCAGCAGCAAAGCGCAAGGACAGGGCAACTATGGCTACACCTTC. This translates into CASSKAQGQGNYGYTF.

The chain employs TRBV19 and TRBJ2-1; 9 bases match TRBD1. This CDR3 is built from 20 residues. Germline V gene lookup returns CDR1 LNHDA and CDR2 SQIVND (reference sequence). J gave up 1 base and V 7 bases, and 20 bases lay outside the gene matches. As DNA, the CDR3 is TGTGCCAGTACCCCTAGGGGATGGACAGGGGTCCCCCCGTCCTACAATGAGCAGTTCTTC. Residues: CASTPRGWTGVPPSYNEQFF.

This clone showed up just a few times. The chain links TRBV9 to TRBJ2-7, with 11 bases fitting TRBD1. The trim removed 4 bases at V and 4 bases at J, leaving 7 bases unmatched. The CDR3 is 15 amino acids. Germline assignment: CDR1 SGDLS and CDR2 YYNGEE. The DNA for the CDR3 is TGTGCCAGCAGCCAGGGACAGGGGGTTACATACGAGCAGTACTTC. Its protein product is CASSQGQGVTYEQYF.

A single count supports this clone. The genes are TRBV6-4 and TRBJ2-1; D is tentatively TRBD1 or TRBD2 (6 bases each). V lost 8 bases to trimming and J lost 2 bases, with 28 bases between them. CDR1 MRHNA and CDR2 SNTAGT come from the germline V gene. This CDR3 spans 19 amino acids. This chain's CDR3 is CASHSRDSQERGAYNEQFF. The CDR3, as DNA: TGTGCCAGCCATTCTCGGGACTCCCAGGAAAGGGGGGCCTACAATGAGCAGTTCTTC.

The chain combines TRBV5-1 with TRBJ1-1; D is possibly TRBD1 (5 bases). V was shortened by 0 bases and J by 3 bases, with 9 bases between the two germline ends. The germline V gene encodes CDR1 SGHRS and CDR2 YFSETQ. The length of the CDR3 is 14 residues. This CDR3 is CASSLGPRDTEAFF. CDR3 DNA sequence: TGCGCCAGCAGCTTGGGGCCCAGGGACACTGAAGCTTTCTTT.

This chain uses TRBV7-9 with TRBJ2-5; a possible D gene is TRBD2 (6 bases). The V end was cut by 5 bases, the J end by 5 bases, with 18 bases between. Germline V gene lookup returns CDR1 SEHNR and CDR2 FQNEAQ (reference sequence). This CDR3 contains 15 residues. In nucleotides, the CDR3 is TGTGCCAGCAGCACTAGTGGCCTAGCGTTCGAGACCCAGTACTTC. It encodes CASSTSGLAFETQYF.

V gene TRBV7-2 combines with J gene TRBJ2-5; D not resolved. Trimming cost V 3 bases and J 0 bases, with 5 bases left between them. In germline, CDR1 is SGHTA, CDR2 FQGNSA. The CDR3 has 13 residues. CDR3 amino acids: CASSFKNQETQYF. Here the CDR3 DNA reads TGTGCCAGCAGCTTCAAAAACCAAGAGACCCAGTACTTC. Combining the CDR3 with reference TRBV7-2 and TRBJ2-5 gives the whole variable domain GAGVSQSPSNKVTEKGKDVELRCDPISGHTALYWYRQSLGQGLEFLIYFQGNSAPDKSGLPSDRFSAERTGGSVSTLTIQRTQQEDSAVYLCASSFKNQETQYFGPGTRLLVL.

The gene calls are TRBV29-1 and TRBJ1-1; 7 bases are a match to TRBD1. Trimming cost V 3 bases and J 3 bases; bases outside gene matches: 4. Germline V lookup: CDR1 SQVTM, CDR2 ANQGSEA. There are 13 residues in the CDR3. DNA of the CDR3: TGCAGCGTTGACCACACAGGGGACACTGAAGCTTTCTTT. Protein sequence: CSVDHTGDTEAFF.

The rearrangement uses TRBV27 and TRBJ1-2; TRBD1 matches 8 bases. The CDR3 runs to 15 residues. Trimming at V came to 4 bases and at J to 3 bases, leaving 7 bases not matched to a gene. Germline V gives CDR1 MNHEY, CDR2 SMNVEV (reference sequence). The CDR3 sequence is CASSSRGRIHYGYTF. Here the CDR3 DNA reads TGTGCCAGCAGTTCCAGGGGGCGCATCCACTATGGCTACACCTTC.

The rearrangement uses TRBV23-1 and TRBJ1-5; tentatively, D is TRBD1 (6 bases). TRBV23-1 is annotated as an ORF whose role is uncertain. Between the trimmed V and J ends, which lost 2 bases and 6 bases, there was a span of 20 bases. CDR3 length equals 17 residues. The CDR3 spells CASSQAPYRVMGQPQHF. The CDR3 region has the DNA TGCGCCAGCAGTCAAGCGCCTTACAGGGTTATGGGTCAGCCCCAGCATTTT.

The chain has TRBV5-4 and TRBJ2-1; the match to TRBD2 covers 8 bases. The CDR3 consists of 15 residues. V was pared by 0 bases and J by 5 bases, with 4 bases of the junction left unmatched. In germline, CDR1 is SGHNT, CDR2 YYREEE (reference sequence). CDR3 coding DNA: TGTGCCAGCAGCTTGGGACTAGCGAATCACAATGAGCAGTTCTTC. Translated: CASSLGLANHNEQFF.

The chain recombines TRBV7-8 with TRBJ2-1, with 9 nucleotides matching TRBD2. The CDR3 loop spans 18 amino acids. Germline V gene sequence: CDR1 SGHVS, CDR2 FQNEAQ. V was pared by 8 bases and J by 1 base, with 15 bases of the junction left unmatched. This CDR3 reads CASCSLAGLGASYNEQFF. The CDR3 nucleotides are TGTGCCAGCTGCTCGCTAGCGGGGTTAGGTGCGTCCTACAATGAGCAGTTCTTC.

This clone was detected only once. This chain links TRBV6-1 with TRBJ2-6; weak D call: TRBD2 (5 bases). CDR3 size: 15 residues. Germline CDR1 and CDR2: MNHNS and SASEGT. The germline V and J ends were trimmed by 2 bases and 4 bases, with 9 bases remaining between them. DNA of the CDR3: TGTGCCAGCAGTGAAAGTCCGGGAGGGGCCAACGTCCTGACTTTC. Its protein is CASSESPGGANVLTF.

The genes are TRBV6-5 and TRBJ2-1; D unclear. Germline-derived CDR1 and CDR2 are MNHEY and SVGAGI. V lost 0 bases and J 1 base, leaving 7 bases between the germline ends. The CDR3 has 15 amino acids. CDR3 DNA sequence: TGTGCCAGCAGTTACTCGACAAATTCCTACAATGAGCAGTTCTTC. Amino acid sequence: CASSYSTNSYNEQFF.

The rearrangement joins TRBV16 to TRBJ1-5, with D tentatively TRBD1 (5 bases). Trimming took off 0 bases at V and 1 base at J, with 7 bases between the two ends. The CDR3 has 15 residues. Per germline, CDR1 KGHSY and CDR2 FQNENV. The CDR3 DNA is TGTGCCAGCAGCCAATCTCCAGGGAGCAATCAGCCCCAGCATTTT. Protein sequence: CASSQSPGSNQPQHF.

The CDR3 DNA reads TGTGCCAGCAGCGTTGGGGGGAGCGCAGATACGCAGTATTTT. Translating it yields CASSVGGSADTQYF. The gene calls are TRBV9 and TRBJ2-3; D may be TRBD2 (6 bases). V dropped 2 bases and J dropped 4 bases, with 11 bases sitting between them. This CDR3 region has 14 residues. Germline CDR1 reads SGDLS; CDR2 reads YYNGEE.

The chain employs TRBV7-9 and TRBJ2-7; 9 bases line up with TRBD1. The V segment lost 6 bases and the J segment 5 bases; nucleotides outside the gene matches: 8. The germline CDR1 and CDR2 sequences are SEHNR and FQNEAQ (reference sequence). The CDR3 consists of 14 residues. In DNA, the CDR3 is TGTGCCAGCAGGAGGGGACAGGGCATCAACGAGCAGTACTTC. It yields the protein CASRRGQGINEQYF.

The chain carries TRBV7-3 and TRBJ2-3; D might be TRBD2 (6 bases). The CDR3 is 15 amino acids. V was clipped by 1 base and J by 7 bases, with 15 bases between them. CDR1 is SGHTA, CDR2 FQGTGA, per germline. The CDR3 DNA reads TGTGCCAGCAGCTTAATGGGAGGCGGAACAAATACGCAGTATTTT. Translated, it gives CASSLMGGGTNTQYF.

The rearrangement links TRBV5-6 to TRBJ1-2; 7 positions match TRBD1. CDR1 is SGHDT and CDR2 is YYEEEE in the germline V gene. The J segment lost 7 bases and the V segment lost 1 base, leaving 4 bases of the junction unmatched. The CDR3 consists of 13 residues. CDR3 residues: CASSLRGLGGYTF. The CDR3 nucleotides read TGTGCCAGCAGCTTGAGGGGGCTCGGTGGCTACACCTTC.

V is TRBV4-1 and J is TRBJ2-1; 11 positions match TRBD2. The J segment lost 4 bases and the V segment lost 6 bases, leaving 20 bases of the junction unmatched. The CDR3 runs to 20 residues. The germline V gene has CDR1 MGHRA and CDR2 YSYEKL. The CDR3 protein is CASRRRQGSTSGAIYNEQFF. The CDR3 DNA sequence: TGCGCCAGCAGACGGAGACAGGGATCGACTAGCGGGGCGATATACAATGAGCAGTTCTTC.

This chain links TRBV29-1 with TRBJ1-2, with TRBD1 matching 9 bases. V dropped 4 bases and J dropped 7; count of bases not matched to a gene: 10. The CDR3 is 14 residues long. The V gene's germline CDR1 is SQVTM and CDR2 ANQGSEA. CDR3 in amino acids: CSVAAVGQGVGYTF. CDR3 coding DNA: TGCAGCGTTGCCGCGGTGGGACAGGGTGTTGGCTACACCTTC.

This chain joins TRBV4-2 and TRBJ2-5, with 9 nucleotides matching TRBD2. After removal of 5 bases from V and 5 bases from J, the junction contained 12 bases not matched to a gene. The CDR3 is 16 amino acids. Germline V gives CDR1 LGHNA, CDR2 YNFKEQ. The CDR3 bases are TGTGCCAGCAGCTTGGGTGGCGGGAGGGCCGGGGAGACCCAGTACTTC. Translated, it gives CASSLGGGRAGETQYF.

The sample holds one count of this clone. The CDR3 region has the DNA TGTGCCAGCAGTGAAGCGCTTCTATGGACGGGCCCAGATACGCAGTATTTT. Translation: CASSEALLWTGPDTQYF. The rearrangement joins TRBV6-1 to TRBJ2-3, with D hard to call. Germline loops: CDR1 MNHNS, CDR2 SASEGT. This CDR3 comprises 17 residues. Trimming removed 0 bases at V and 4 bases at J, with 17 bases between.

Here the CDR3 reads CASSLNGELFF. CDR3 nucleotides: TGTGCCAGCAGCTTGAACGGGGAGCTGTTTTTT. V gene TRBV7-3 combines with J gene TRBJ2-2; no reliable D call. The V end was cut by 3 bases, the J end by 7 bases, with 3 bases between. This CDR3 has 11 amino acids. Germline assignment: CDR1 SGHTA and CDR2 FQGTGA.

This clone was seen a single time. CDR3 sequence: CASSPFGGRRVETQYF. CDR3 nucleotide sequence: TGTGCCAGCTCACCCTTCGGGGGGCGACGAGTCGAGACCCAGTACTTC. The chain couples TRBV18 to TRBJ2-5; a possible D gene is TRBD2 (7 bases). Looked up from germline, CDR1 is KGHSH and CDR2 is LQKENI. The CDR3 loop spans 16 amino acids. Trimming cost V 3 bases and J 5 bases, with 19 bases left between them.

This chain's CDR3 is CASRQTGGAGQPQHF. The CDR3 DNA follows: TGTGCCAGCAGACAAACAGGGGGCGCAGGACAGCCCCAGCATTTT. This chain connects TRBV2 to TRBJ1-5; TRBD1 matches at 9 bases. The CDR3 is 15 residues long. V dropped 6 bases and J dropped 7; count of bases not matched to a gene: 10. The V gene's germline CDR1 is SNHLY and CDR2 FYNNEI.